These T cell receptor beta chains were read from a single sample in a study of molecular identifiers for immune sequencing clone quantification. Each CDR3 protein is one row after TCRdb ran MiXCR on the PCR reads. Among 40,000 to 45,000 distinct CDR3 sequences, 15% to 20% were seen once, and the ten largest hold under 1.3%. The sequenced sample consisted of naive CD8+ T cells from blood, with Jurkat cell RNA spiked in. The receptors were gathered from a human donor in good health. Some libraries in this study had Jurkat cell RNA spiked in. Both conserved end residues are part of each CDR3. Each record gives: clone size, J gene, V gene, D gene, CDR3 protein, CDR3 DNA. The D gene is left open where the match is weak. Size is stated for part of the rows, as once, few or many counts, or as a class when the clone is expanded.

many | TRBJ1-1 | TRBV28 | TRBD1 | CASRGQGMNTEAFF | TGTGCCAGCAGGGGACAGGGAATGAACACTGAAGCTTTCTTT
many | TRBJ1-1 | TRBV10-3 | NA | CAISPDNLEAFF | TGTGCCATCAGCCCTGACAACCTCGAGGCTTTCTTT
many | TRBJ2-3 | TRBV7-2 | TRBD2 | CASSPLAGGDTQYF | TGTGCCAGCAGCCCACTAGCGGGAGGAGATACGCAGTATTTT
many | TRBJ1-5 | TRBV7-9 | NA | CASSLAGQPQHF | TGTGCCAGCAGCTTAGCGGGGCAGCCCCAGCATTTT
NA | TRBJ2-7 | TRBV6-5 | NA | CASSSARGNYEQYF | TGTGCCAGCAGTTCGGCCAGGGGTAACTACGAGCAGTACTTC
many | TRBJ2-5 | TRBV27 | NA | CASSPQSGMGSETQYF | TGTGCCAGCAGTCCCCAGTCGGGGATGGGGTCAGAGACCCAGTACTTC
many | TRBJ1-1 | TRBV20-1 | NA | CSARVRGTEAFF | TGCAGTGCTAGAGTCAGGGGCACTGAAGCTTTCTTT
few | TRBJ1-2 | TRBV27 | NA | CASSLTGNYSYTF | TGTGCCAGCAGTTTGACGGGGAACTATAGCTACACCTTC
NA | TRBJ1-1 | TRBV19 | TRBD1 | CASSSTGGSTEAFF | TGTGCCAGTAGTTCAACAGGGGGTAGCACTGAAGCTTTCTTT
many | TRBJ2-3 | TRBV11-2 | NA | CASSPPGQSTDTQYF | TGTGCCAGCAGTCCCCCCGGCCAAAGCACAGATACGCAGTATTTT
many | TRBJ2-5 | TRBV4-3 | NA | CASSQVTGPYQETQYF | TGCGCCAGCAGCCAAGTCACAGGACCGTACCAAGAGACCCAGTACTTC
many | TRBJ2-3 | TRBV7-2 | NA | CASSLGAESTDTQYF | TGTGCCAGCAGCTTAGGGGCGGAGAGCACAGATACGCAGTATTTT
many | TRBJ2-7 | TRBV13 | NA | CASSLGGLGQGYEQYF | TGTGCCAGCAGCTTAGGTGGTCTGGGGCAGGGCTACGAGCAGTACTTC
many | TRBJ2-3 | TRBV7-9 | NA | CASSLLILDTQYF | TGTGCCAGCAGCCTGTTAATCCTAGATACGCAGTATTTT
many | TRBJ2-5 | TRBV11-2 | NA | CASSLEAPLGTQYF | TGTGCCAGCAGCTTAGAGGCCCCCCTGGGGACCCAGTACTTC
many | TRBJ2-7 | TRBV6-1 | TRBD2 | CASSDSSGYPYEQYF | TGTGCCAGCAGTGACAGTAGCGGGTATCCCTACGAGCAGTACTTC